The 17 T cell receptor beta chains below all came from one sample that was sequenced in a study of blood T cell repertoires in COVID-19. Data came from immunoSEQ multiplex PCR; TCRdb stores just in-frame clones and leaves some out. This repertoire shows around 300,000 clones, roughly nine tenths found once; its top ten account for 2.2%. The material sequenced was peripheral blood. The receptors derive from a man aged 50-59 years with acute or convalescent COVID-19.

CDR3 in amino acids: CASSERTANTEAFF. The DNA for the CDR3 is TGTGCCAGTAGTGAACGGACAGCGAACACTGAAGCTTTCTTT. The chain carries TRBV19 and TRBJ1-1, with D perhaps TRBD1 (6 bases). CDR3 length: 14 amino acids. Germline V gene sequence: CDR1 LNHDA, CDR2 SQIVND (reference sequence). Trimming shortened V by 5 bases and J by 1 base, and 11 bases separated the two germline ends.

This clone was counted a few times. The chain links TRBV7-9 to TRBJ1-5, with TRBD1 matching 8 bases. This CDR3 region has 12 residues. CDR1 is SEHNR, CDR2 FQNEAQ, per germline (reference sequence). Trimming cost V 10 bases and J 5 bases; bases outside gene matches: 4. The CDR3 DNA follows: TGTGCCATCAAGACAGGGGATCAGCCCCAGCATTTT. Encoded protein: CAIKTGDQPQHF.

The gene calls are TRBV7-6 and TRBJ2-2, with 10 bases that match TRBD1. V gave up 5 bases and J gave up 6 bases; unmatched junction bases: 6. The germline V gene has CDR1 SGHVS and CDR2 FNYEAQ. The CDR3 covers 15 residues. CDR3 coding DNA: TGTGCCAGCAGCCTTTGGACAGGGGGTCCCGGGGAGCTGTTTTTT. This sequence encodes CASSLWTGGPGELFF.

This clone has just one count. The chain uses TRBV7-2 and TRBJ1-1, with D uncertain. The germline V gene has CDR1 SGHTA and CDR2 FQGNSA. The CDR3 has 16 amino acids. V was clipped by 1 base and J by 0 bases, with 12 bases between them. In DNA form, the CDR3 reads TGTGCCAGCAGCTTAGAGAACCTGGGCCTGAACACTGAAGCTTTCTTT. The encoded protein is CASSLENLGLNTEAFF.

The rearrangement joins TRBV9 to TRBJ2-2; no reliable D call. V lost 2 bases, J lost 4 bases, and 3 bases lay in between. CDR1 SGDLS and CDR2 YYNGEE come from the germline V gene. The CDR3 covers 12 residues. This CDR3 is CASSVRTGELFF. As DNA, the CDR3 is TGTGCCAGCAGCGTCCGCACCGGGGAGCTGTTTTTT.

The CDR3 coding sequence is TGTGCCAGCGGCCGGGGGGGAGGCCAGCCCCAGCATTTT. It encodes CASGRGGGQPQHF. The V call is TRBV12-3 or TRBV12-4, the J call TRBJ1-5; tentatively, D is TRBD1 (5 bases). The length of the CDR3 is 13 residues. The V end lost 8 bases, the J end lost 7 bases, and 15 bases lay between the germline ends.

J is TRBJ2-1 and V is TRBV2, with 7 positions matching TRBD2. V dropped 7 bases and J dropped 4; count of bases not matched to a gene: 10. This CDR3 has 15 amino acids. The germline gives CDR1 SNHLY, CDR2 FYNNEI. The CDR3 nucleotides are TGTGCCAGCACCCATCCGGGGGGTGGGTACAATGAGCAGTTCTTC. This gives the protein CASTHPGGGYNEQFF.

The rearrangement joins TRBV4-1 to TRBJ2-2; a weak D match, TRBD2 (6 bases). The germline gives CDR1 MGHRA, CDR2 YSYEKL. The CDR3 is 15 residues long. Trimming removed 2 bases from V and 2 bases from J, with 9 bases in between. CDR3 amino acids: CASSQPGLNTGELFF. The CDR3 DNA follows: TGCGCCAGCAGCCAACCGGGACTTAACACCGGGGAGCTGTTTTTT.

The V call is TRBV19, the J call TRBJ1-1; D may be TRBD1 (6 bases). This CDR3 contains 14 residues. Trimming stripped 10 bases from V and 1 base from J, with 16 bases between. Germline V gene sequence: CDR1 LNHDA, CDR2 SQIVND (reference sequence). The CDR3 DNA reads TGTGCCAAAAAACAGGGACCCACGAACACTGAAGCTTTCTTT. As protein: CAKKQGPTNTEAFF.

J is TRBJ2-2 and V is TRBV5-1; 9 nucleotides align to TRBD2. The CDR3 sequence is 17 residues long. V gave up 2 bases and J gave up 3 bases; unmatched junction bases: 8. Germline CDR1 is SGHRS and CDR2 is YFSETQ. CDR3 in amino acids: CASSFDTRGGHTGELFF. The CDR3 coding sequence is TGCGCCAGCAGCTTTGATACGCGGGGGGGCCACACCGGGGAGCTGTTTTTT.

V and J are TRBV5-4 and TRBJ2-7; tentative D call: TRBD2 (6 bases). The germline V and J ends were trimmed by 0 bases and 6 bases, with 10 bases remaining between them. This CDR3 has 13 residues. Per the germline V gene, CDR1 is SGHNT and CDR2 is YYREEE (reference sequence). For the CDR3, the DNA is TGTGCCAGCAGCTTGGCCGGGGGTACCGAGCAGTACTTC. Translated, it gives CASSLAGGTEQYF.

The gene calls are TRBV24-1 and TRBJ2-2, with D unclear. This CDR3 region has 14 residues. CDR1 is KGHDR and CDR2 is SFDVKD in the germline V gene. V was shortened by 3 bases and J by 0 bases, with 4 bases between the two germline ends. The CDR3 region is CATSDPSNTGELFF. The CDR3 coding sequence is TGTGCCACCAGTGATCCTTCGAACACCGGGGAGCTGTTTTTT.

The chain has TRBV2 and TRBJ1-5; the match to TRBD1 covers 10 bases. V gave up 6 bases and J gave up 5 bases; unmatched junction bases: 7. The germline gives CDR1 SNHLY, CDR2 FYNNEI. The CDR3 consists of 15 residues. The CDR3 nucleotides are TGTGCCAGCAGCCCGGACAGGGGGTTTGATCAGCCCCAGCATTTT. This sequence encodes CASSPDRGFDQPQHF.

Here the CDR3 DNA reads TGTGCCAGCAGCATAGTACCCAGGAATTCACCCCTCCACTTT. Residues: CASSIVPRNSPLHF. The chain carries TRBV7-8 and TRBJ1-6; unclear D gene. The CDR3 sequence is 14 residues long. The ends were cut back, 5 bases at V and 7 bases at J, with 12 bases in the middle. Germline lookup yields CDR1 SGHVS and CDR2 FQNEAQ.

The CDR3 DNA reads TGTGCCAGCAGCCAATTACAGGGCCTAAGCTCCTATAATTCACCCCTCCACTTT. Translated: CASSQLQGLSSYNSPLHF. The chain combines TRBV14 with TRBJ1-6; TRBD1 might be the D (6 bases). V lost 2 bases, J lost 0 bases, and 14 bases lay in between. CDR1 is SGHDN, CDR2 FVKESK, per germline. This CDR3 has 18 amino acids. The whole variable domain, remainder taken from reference TRBV14 and TRBJ1-6, is EAGVTQFPSHSVIEKGQTVTLRCDPISGHDNLYWYRRVMGKEIKFLLHFVKESKQDESGMPNNRFLAERTGGTYSTLKVQPAELEDSGVYFCASSQLQGLSSYNSPLHFGNGTRLTVT.

The V call is TRBV2, the J call TRBJ1-4; D unclear. The CDR3 is made up of 14 amino acids. V lost 8 bases, J lost 7 bases, and 17 bases lay in between. Per germline, CDR1 SNHLY and CDR2 FYNNEI. CDR3 sequence reads: CASFKGLGGEKLFF. The CDR3 DNA follows: TGTGCCAGCTTTAAGGGCCTAGGAGGTGAAAAACTGTTTTTT.

A single count supports this clone. The J gene is TRBJ2-7, the V gene TRBV5-1; 8 bases match TRBD2. Germline V gives CDR1 SGHRS, CDR2 YFSETQ. The CDR3 totals 15 residues. V was pared by 4 bases and J by 0 bases, with 6 bases of the junction left unmatched. In DNA, the CDR3 is TGCGCCAGCAGCCTGAGCGGGGGCCGCTCCTACGAGCAGTACTTC. Translation gives CASSLSGGRSYEQYF.